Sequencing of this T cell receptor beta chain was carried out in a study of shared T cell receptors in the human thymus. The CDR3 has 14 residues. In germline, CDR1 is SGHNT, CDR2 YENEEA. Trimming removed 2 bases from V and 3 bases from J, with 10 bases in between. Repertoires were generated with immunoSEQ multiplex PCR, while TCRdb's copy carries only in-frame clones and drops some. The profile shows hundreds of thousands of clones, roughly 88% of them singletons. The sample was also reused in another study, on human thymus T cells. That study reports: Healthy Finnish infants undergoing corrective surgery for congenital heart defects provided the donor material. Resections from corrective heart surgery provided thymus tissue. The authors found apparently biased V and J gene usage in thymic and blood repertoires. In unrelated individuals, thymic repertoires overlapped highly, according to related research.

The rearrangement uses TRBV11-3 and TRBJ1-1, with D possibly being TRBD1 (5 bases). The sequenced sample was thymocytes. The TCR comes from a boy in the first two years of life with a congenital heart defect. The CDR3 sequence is CASSLNRYHTEAFF. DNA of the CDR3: TGTGCCAGCAGCTTAAACAGGTATCACACTGAAGCTTTCTTT. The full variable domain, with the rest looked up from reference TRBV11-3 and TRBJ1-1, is EAGVVQSPRYKIIEKKQPVAFWCNPISGHNTLYWYLQNLGQGPELLIRYENEEAVDDSQLPKDRFSAERLKGVDSTLKIQPAELGDSAVYLCASSLNRYHTEAFFGQGTRLTVV.